These 17 T cell receptor beta chains came from one sample sequenced in a study of blood T cell repertoires in COVID-19. TCRdb's table, derived via immunoSEQ multiplex PCR, lists solely in-frame clones and lacks some. The sample lists approximately 75,000 clones, roughly 80% occurring once. The sequencing sample was made of peripheral blood. The receptor source for this set is an elderly woman with acute or convalescent COVID-19.

This sequence joins TRBV4-1 and TRBJ2-1, with TRBD1 matching 9 bases. Unmatched junction bases numbered 11, after V lost 5 bases and J lost 6 bases. CDR3 length equals 16 residues. CDR1 MGHRA and CDR2 YSYEKL come from the germline V gene. The DNA for the CDR3 is TGCGCCAGCAGCACTCGAGCGGGACAGGGTGTCAATGAGCAGTTCTTC. It is translated as CASSTRAGQGVNEQFF.

This clone showed up just a few times. The rearrangement links TRBV2 to TRBJ1-5, with 7 bases lining up with TRBD1. This CDR3 is built from 15 residues. Germline V gene lookup returns CDR1 SNHLY and CDR2 FYNNEI. V lost 5 bases, J lost 4 bases, and 8 bases stayed unmatched. CDR3: CASSLAGQVNQPQHF. For the CDR3, the DNA is TGTGCCAGCAGTCTGGCTGGACAGGTAAATCAGCCCCAGCATTTT.

The V gene is TRBV20-1, the J gene TRBJ1-2; TRBD1 matches 12 bases. The CDR3 length is 14 residues. Germline values: CDR1 DFQATT, CDR2 SNEGSKA (reference sequence). After removal of 3 bases from V and 4 bases from J, the junction contained 3 bases not matched to a gene. The chain's CDR3 is CSASGDRGLYGYTF. CDR3 nucleotide sequence: TGCAGTGCTAGTGGGGACAGGGGGCTCTATGGCTACACCTTC.

The table lists this clone with a count of one. The rearrangement links TRBV19 to TRBJ2-5; 9 nucleotides align to TRBD1. CDR3 length: 16 amino acids. Trimming removed 5 bases from V and 1 base from J; junction bases left unmatched: 8. Germline assignment: CDR1 LNHDA and CDR2 SQIVND (reference sequence). CDR3 sequence (DNA): TGTGCCAGTAGTGCCGCCGGGACAGGGACCCAAGAGACCCAGTACTTC. Translation gives CASSAAGTGTQETQYF.

J is TRBJ1-4 and V is TRBV12-2; the D call TRBD1 from the table was never checked on the DNA. TRBV12-2 is a recognized pseudogene. The length of the CDR3 is 16 residues. The CDR3 bases are TGTGCAAGTCGAACGCCGGAACAGAGTGTTAATGAAAAACTGTTTTTT. Residues: CASRTPEQSVNEKLFF.

The chain employs TRBV19 and TRBJ2-2; a weak D match, TRBD1 (6 bases). Trimming left V 5 bases short and J 1 base short, with 17 bases between. The germline CDR1 and CDR2 sequences are LNHDA and SQIVND (reference sequence). CDR3 length: 17 amino acids. CDR3 coding DNA: TGTGCCAGTAGTGTGGGTCGACAGGTCGGGAACACCGGGGAGCTGTTTTTT. This sequence encodes CASSVGRQVGNTGELFF.

V gene TRBV6-5 combines with J gene TRBJ1-1; TRBD1 is a possible D gene (5 bases). V was pared by 8 bases and J by 8 bases, with 9 bases between. From germline, CDR1 is MNHEY and CDR2 SVGAGI. CDR3 length: 10 residues. The CDR3 protein is CASRRQEAFF. The CDR3 DNA follows: TGTGCCAGCCGGAGACAGGAAGCTTTCTTT.

The chain uses TRBV19 and TRBJ2-4, with D perhaps TRBD2 (6 bases). The germline V and J ends were trimmed by 0 bases and 7 bases, with 19 bases remaining between them. CDR3 length: 17 amino acids. CDR1 LNHDA and CDR2 SQIVND come from the germline V gene (reference sequence). CDR3 DNA: TGTGCCAGTAGTATAGAAACTAGCCCCCGGAACGGGAACATTCAGTACTTC. Its protein product is CASSIETSPRNGNIQYF.

This chain uses TRBV5-6 with TRBJ1-2; 10 bases line up with TRBD1. The J segment lost 7 bases and the V segment lost 4 bases, leaving 7 bases of the junction unmatched. The germline V gene encodes CDR1 SGHDT and CDR2 YYEEEE. This CDR3 is built from 14 residues. In DNA form, the CDR3 reads TGTGCCAGCAGCCGGAGGGACAGGGGACTTGGCTACACCTTC. This encodes CASSRRDRGLGYTF.

This chain links TRBV5-4 with TRBJ1-4; tentatively, D is TRBD1 (5 bases). Germline CDR1 and CDR2: SGHNT and YYREEE (reference sequence). The ends were cut back, 4 bases at V and 0 bases at J, with 16 bases in the middle. This CDR3 is 17 amino acids long. CDR3 sequence (DNA): TGTGCCAGCAGCCCCTCGGCCGGGGGAGCAACTAATGAAAAACTGTTTTTT. Protein sequence: CASSPSAGGATNEKLFF.

The V and J genes are TRBV6-5 and TRBJ2-5; no clear D gene. The length of the CDR3 is 11 residues. V was clipped by 11 bases and J by 2 bases, with 9 bases between them. The germline V gene encodes CDR1 MNHEY and CDR2 SVGAGI. In DNA form, the CDR3 reads TGTGCCTCGGCCAGGCAAGAGACCCAGTACTTC. This encodes CASARQETQYF.

V usage is TRBV7-8 and J usage is TRBJ1-1, with TRBD1 matching 8 bases. This CDR3 spans 14 amino acids. Germline V lookup: CDR1 SGHVS, CDR2 FQNEAQ. J lost 5 bases, V lost 4 bases, and 6 bases had no gene match. The CDR3 DNA sequence: TGTGCCAGCAGCTCAGACAGGGGCCCTACTGAAGCTTTCTTT. Its protein is CASSSDRGPTEAFF.

This rearrangement joins TRBV5-1 to TRBJ2-7, with 9 bases that match TRBD2. Germline CDR1 is SGHRS and CDR2 is YFSETQ. V lost 4 bases to trimming and J lost 2 bases; unmatched junction nucleotides: 7. The CDR3 has 15 amino acids. The CDR3 spells CASSLGLASTYEQYF. The CDR3 DNA sequence: TGCGCCAGCAGCCTTGGACTAGCGTCTACCTACGAGCAGTACTTC.

The J gene is TRBJ2-7, the V gene TRBV10-3; maybe TRBD1 (6 bases). Looked up from germline, CDR1 is ENHRY and CDR2 is SYGVKD. The CDR3 is made up of 17 amino acids. Trimming took 2 bases from V and 4 from J, leaving 21 bases between them. In nucleotides, the CDR3 is TGTGCCATCAGTGAGACCAACAGGGAAAGAGCGAGGTACGAGCAGTACTTC. Its translation: CAISETNRERARYEQYF.

The J gene is TRBJ2-7, the V gene TRBV6-1; no firm D call. Per the germline V gene, CDR1 is MNHNS and CDR2 is SASEGT. V gave up 0 bases and J gave up 6 bases, with 9 bases separating them. The length of the CDR3 is 13 residues. The CDR3 sequence is CASSEARQTEQYF. The CDR3 region has the DNA TGTGCCAGCAGTGAAGCAAGACAAACCGAGCAGTACTTC.

The chain links TRBV30 to TRBJ2-1, with TRBD2 identical over 7 bases. Germline CDR1 GTSNPN, CDR2 SVGIG (reference sequence). The CDR3 consists of 17 residues. V was pared by 0 bases and J by 3 bases, with 11 bases of the junction left unmatched. The CDR3 reads CAWSVHLSGELYNEQFF. In DNA form, the CDR3 reads TGTGCCTGGAGTGTACACCTGAGCGGGGAACTCTACAATGAGCAGTTCTTC.

The chain's CDR3 is CASSRRGPPLNTEAFF. As DNA, the CDR3 is TGCGCCAGCAGCCGCAGGGGCCCCCCTTTGAACACTGAAGCTTTCTTT. The chain uses TRBV23-1 and TRBJ1-1; TRBD1 might be the D (6 bases). TRBV23-1 is an open reading frame, and its role is uncertain. CDR3 length equals 16 residues. The ends were cut back, 6 bases at V and 0 bases at J, with 17 bases in the middle.